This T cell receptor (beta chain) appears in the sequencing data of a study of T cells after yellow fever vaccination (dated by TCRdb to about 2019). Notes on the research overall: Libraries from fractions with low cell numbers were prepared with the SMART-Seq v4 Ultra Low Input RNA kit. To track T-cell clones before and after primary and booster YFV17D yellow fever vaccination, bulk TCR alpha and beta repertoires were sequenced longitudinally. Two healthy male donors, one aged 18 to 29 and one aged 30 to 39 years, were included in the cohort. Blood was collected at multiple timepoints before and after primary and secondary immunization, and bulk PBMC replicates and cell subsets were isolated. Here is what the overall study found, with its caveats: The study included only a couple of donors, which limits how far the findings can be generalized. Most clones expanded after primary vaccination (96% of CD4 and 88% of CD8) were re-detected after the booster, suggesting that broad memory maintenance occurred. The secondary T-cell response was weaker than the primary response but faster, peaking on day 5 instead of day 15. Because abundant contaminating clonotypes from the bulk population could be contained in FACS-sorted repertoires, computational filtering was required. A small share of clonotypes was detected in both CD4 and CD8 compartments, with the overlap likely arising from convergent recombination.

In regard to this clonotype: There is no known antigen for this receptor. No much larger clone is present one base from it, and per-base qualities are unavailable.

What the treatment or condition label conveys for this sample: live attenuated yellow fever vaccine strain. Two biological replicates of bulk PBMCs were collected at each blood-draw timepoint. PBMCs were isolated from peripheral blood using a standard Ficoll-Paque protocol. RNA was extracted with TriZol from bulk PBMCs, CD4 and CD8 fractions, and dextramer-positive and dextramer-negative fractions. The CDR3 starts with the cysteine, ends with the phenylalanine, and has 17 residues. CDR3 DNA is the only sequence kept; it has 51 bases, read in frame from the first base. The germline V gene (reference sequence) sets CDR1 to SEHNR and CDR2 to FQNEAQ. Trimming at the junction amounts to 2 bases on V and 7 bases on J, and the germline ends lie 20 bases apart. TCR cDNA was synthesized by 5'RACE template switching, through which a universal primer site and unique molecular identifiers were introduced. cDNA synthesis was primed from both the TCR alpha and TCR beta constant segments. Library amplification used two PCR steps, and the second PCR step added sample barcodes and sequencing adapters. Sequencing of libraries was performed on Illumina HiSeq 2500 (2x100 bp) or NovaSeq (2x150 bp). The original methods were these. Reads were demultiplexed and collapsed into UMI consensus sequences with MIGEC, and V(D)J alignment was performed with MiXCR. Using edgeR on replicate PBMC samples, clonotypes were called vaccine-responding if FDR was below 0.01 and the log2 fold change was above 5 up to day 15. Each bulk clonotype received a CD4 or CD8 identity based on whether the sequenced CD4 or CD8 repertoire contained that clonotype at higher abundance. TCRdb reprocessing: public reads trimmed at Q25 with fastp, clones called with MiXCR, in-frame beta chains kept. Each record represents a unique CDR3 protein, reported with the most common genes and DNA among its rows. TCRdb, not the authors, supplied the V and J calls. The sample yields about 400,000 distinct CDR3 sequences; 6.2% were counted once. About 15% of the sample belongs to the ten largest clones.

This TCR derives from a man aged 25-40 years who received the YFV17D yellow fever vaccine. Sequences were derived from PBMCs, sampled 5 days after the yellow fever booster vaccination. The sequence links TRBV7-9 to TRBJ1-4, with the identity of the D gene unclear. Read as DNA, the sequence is TGTGCCAGCAGCTTACCTCAGTGGGGAGAGGAGGTTGAAAAACTGTTTTTT. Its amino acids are CASSLPQWGEEVEKLFF.